These 15 T cell receptor beta chains originate from one sample sequenced in a study of vaccination and CD4 T cells after COVID-19. Their antigens are not known. Treatment reported: roughly 11-day PBMC culture with coronavirus spike peptide pools or control peptides (ViraFEST assay). An Oncomine TCR Beta short-read assay was used to sequence the DNA from cultured CD4+ T cells. TCRdb re-called the PCR reads with MiXCR, one entry per CDR3 protein. Of some 9,600 distinct CDR3 sequences listed, under 80% are singletons. Sequencing was done on a sample of CD4+ T cells from blood, cultured in vitro. Receptors originate from a human donor who had recovered from COVID-19.

This clonotype was recorded a few times. At one end the junction does not follow the germline gene, possibly because of a read error. The chain recombines TRBV6-1 with TRBJ2-1; a possible D gene is TRBD2 (7 bases). This CDR3 spans 16 amino acids. The germline CDR1 and CDR2 sequences are MNHNS and SASEGT. The CDR3 protein is CASSEAGGPLYNEQFF. The CDR3 DNA reads TGTGCCAGTAGTGAAGCCGGGGGGCCCTTGTACAATGAGCAGTTCTTC.

V and J are TRBV30 and TRBJ2-1; 9 bases are a match to TRBD2. The CDR3 has 14 amino acids. Germline CDR1 GTSNPN, CDR2 SVGIG (reference sequence). V lost 3 bases and J lost 8; bases outside the gene matches: 8. The CDR3 nucleotides read TGTGCCTGGAGCGGCCAGCGGGGGGTATATGAGCAGTTCTTC. It yields the protein CAWSGQRGVYEQFF.

The chain links TRBV28 to TRBJ2-1; 10 bases are shared with TRBD2. CDR1 is MDHEN and CDR2 is SYDVKM in the germline V gene. The CDR3 is 15 residues long. J gave up 2 bases and V 6 bases, and 4 bases lay outside the gene matches. For the CDR3, the DNA is TGTGCCAGCAGCTCCAGCGGGAGGGCCTACAATGAGCAGTTCTTC. It specifies CASSSSGRAYNEQFF.

This rearrangement joins TRBV6-1 to TRBJ2-1, with D maybe TRBD1 (6 bases). The length of the CDR3 is 14 residues. V gave up 7 bases and J gave up 2 bases, with 12 bases separating them. Germline V lookup: CDR1 MNHNS, CDR2 SASEGT. Written as DNA, the CDR3 is TGTGCCAGCAATGGGGCAGGGGCCTACAATGAGCAGTTCTTC. It specifies CASNGAGAYNEQFF.

The rearrangement uses TRBV2 and TRBJ2-7, with D perhaps matching TRBD1 (6 bases). The V gene lost 5 bases and the J gene lost 5 bases, with 19 bases spanning the gap. CDR1 and CDR2 (germline): SNHLY, FYNNEI. The CDR3 runs to 15 residues. The CDR3 DNA reads TGTGCCAGCAGTACCCCGAAGGTCGCAGGGGACGAGCAGTACTTC. Translated, it gives CASSTPKVAGDEQYF.

The CDR3 DNA sequence: TGCAGTGCTAGAGATACACAGGGAGGAAACTATGGCTACACCTTC. As protein: CSARDTQGGNYGYTF. J is TRBJ1-2 and V is TRBV20-1; weak D call: TRBD1 (6 bases). V was shortened by 0 bases and J by 2 bases, with 13 bases between the two germline ends. The V gene's germline CDR1 is DFQATT and CDR2 SNEGSKA (reference sequence). CDR3 size: 15 residues.

This clonotype appeared once. The chain uses TRBV27 and TRBJ1-6, with 8 bases matching TRBD1. CDR1 and CDR2 from the germline V gene are MNHEY and SMNVEV (reference sequence). J was trimmed by 4 bases and V by 2 bases; bases with no gene match: 4. The CDR3 has 16 residues. Here the CDR3 reads CASSLRDRPYNSPLHF. As DNA, the CDR3 is TGTGCCAGCAGTTTAAGGGACAGGCCATATAATTCACCCCTCCACTTT.

This clonotype was seen more than once but under ten times. V is TRBV19 and J is TRBJ1-5, with a possible D match to TRBD1 (5 bases). This CDR3 contains 16 residues. Trimming left V 5 bases short and J 0 bases short, with 14 bases between. Germline CDR1 is LNHDA and CDR2 is SQIVND (reference sequence). The CDR3 DNA reads TGTGCCAGTAGTTTTAGGGGAGGGTATAGCAATCAGCCCCAGCATTTT. Protein product: CASSFRGGYSNQPQHF.

The rearrangement joins TRBV28 to TRBJ1-2, with unresolved D. The length of the CDR3 is 13 residues. V was trimmed by 3 bases and J by 4 bases, leaving 9 bases between them. Germline V lookup: CDR1 MDHEN, CDR2 SYDVKM. DNA of the CDR3: TGTGCCAGCAGTTTCCCACCTACCTATGGCTACACCTTC. Amino acids: CASSFPPTYGYTF.

The chain links TRBV6-5 to TRBJ2-5; the D is unclear. This CDR3 has 11 residues. V was shortened by 3 bases and J by 5 bases, with 4 bases between the two germline ends. CDR1 MNHEY and CDR2 SVGAGI come from the germline V gene. Here the CDR3 DNA reads TGTGCCAGCAGTTATAGGGAGACCCAGTACTTC. It specifies CASSYRETQYF.

This sequence joins TRBV11-3 and TRBJ2-7; maybe TRBD1 (5 bases). Germline CDR1 is SGHNT and CDR2 is YENEEA. The germline V and J ends were trimmed by 3 bases and 4 bases, with 19 bases remaining between them. The CDR3 length is 16 residues. This CDR3 reads CASSFPVSAGRYEQYF. CDR3 coding DNA: TGTGCCAGCAGCTTCCCCGTTTCAGCAGGGCGGTACGAGCAGTACTTC. Variable domain in full (rest from reference TRBV11-3 and TRBJ2-7): EAGVVQSPRYKIIEKKQPVAFWCNPISGHNTLYWYLQNLGQGPELLIRYENEEAVDDSQLPKDRFSAERLKGVDSTLKIQPAELGDSAVYLCASSFPVSAGRYEQYFGPGTRLTVT.

The V gene is TRBV4-1, the J gene TRBJ2-3; D remains unclear. V dropped 4 bases and J dropped 5 bases, with 7 bases sitting between them. From germline, CDR1 is MGHRA and CDR2 YSYEKL. This CDR3 spans 12 amino acids. The chain's CDR3 is CASSPDGDTQYF. The DNA for the CDR3 is TGCGCCAGCAGCCCCGACGGAGATACGCAGTATTTT.

The chain employs TRBV7-2 and TRBJ1-2, with D maybe TRBD1 (5 bases). The CDR3 runs 14 residues. Per germline, CDR1 SGHTA and CDR2 FQGNSA. With 1 base removed from V and 4 bases from J, the gap between germline ends came to 10 bases. CDR3 region: CASSLDRGIYGYTF. CDR3 bases: TGTGCCAGCAGCTTAGATCGGGGCATCTATGGCTACACCTTC.

This clonotype was counted a single time. The gene calls are TRBV10-3 and TRBJ2-7; TRBD2 agrees at 16 bases. J lost 2 bases, V lost 7 bases, and 5 bases had no gene match. The germline CDR1 and CDR2 sequences are ENHRY and SYGVKD. This CDR3 region has 16 residues. CDR3 residues: CAITTGLAGGAYEQYF. The CDR3 DNA follows: TGTGCCATCACCACGGGACTAGCGGGGGGGGCCTACGAGCAGTACTTC.

This clonotype occurred a few times. The CDR3 DNA reads TGTGCCAGTAGTATAGGGATACGAACACTGGTTAATTCACCCCTCCACTTT. The encoded protein is CASSIGIRTLVNSPLHF. The chain couples TRBV19 to TRBJ1-6; no definite D call. The V gene's germline CDR1 is LNHDA and CDR2 SQIVND (reference sequence). The CDR3 loop spans 17 amino acids. V shed 1 base and J shed 6 bases, with 16 bases lying between them.